Presented here are 17 T cell receptor beta chains from one specimen sequenced in a study of STAT5B mutations in CD4+ large granular lymphocyte leukemia (dated by TCRdb to 2021 to 2024). Library preparation used the immunoSEQ multiplex PCR assay. TCRdb retrieved this table from immuneACCESS and kept in-frame rearrangements only. Not all clones are present; in checked studies, unresolved V genes account for under half, and no reason is known for the remainder. Recorded for this sample are some 29,000 clones; 60% to 85% of them occurred a single time. The ten largest clones capture around 0.99% of the sample. Source material: CD4+ T cells from blood buffy coats. Receptor source: a human donor in good health.

This clone was seen more than once but under ten times. The chain employs TRBV30 and TRBJ1-1; unclear D gene. This CDR3 contains 11 residues. The germline V gene has CDR1 GTSNPN and CDR2 SVGIG (reference sequence). Trimming cost V 4 bases and J 3 bases, with 6 bases left between them. For the CDR3, the DNA is TGTGCCTGGATGTTTCACACTGAAGCTTTCTTT. It encodes CAWMFHTEAFF.

This clone was observed a single time. V is TRBV5-1 and J is TRBJ2-7; the D gene is possibly TRBD2 (6 bases). This CDR3 contains 15 residues. The germline gives CDR1 SGHRS, CDR2 YFSETQ. The V end lost 4 bases, the J end lost 3 bases, and 17 bases lay between the germline ends. The DNA for the CDR3 is TGCGCCAGCAGCACCAATAGCGGAACCCTCTACGAGCAGTACTTC. It codes for CASSTNSGTLYEQYF. The full variable domain, completed using reference TRBV5-1 and TRBJ2-7, is KAGVTQTPRYLIKTRGQQVTLSCSPISGHRSVSWYQQTPGQGLQFLFEYFSETQRNKGNFPGRFSGRQFSNSRSEMNVSTLELGDSALYLCASSTNSGTLYEQYFGPGTRLTVT.

The V and J genes are TRBV11-2 and TRBJ2-5; TRBD1 is a possible D gene (6 bases). Germline-derived CDR1 and CDR2 are SGHAT and FQNNGV. V was trimmed by 3 bases and J by 4 bases, leaving 9 bases between them. This CDR3 region has 13 residues. Written as DNA, the CDR3 is TGTGCCAGCAGCTTCCTAGGGGGAGAGACCCAGTACTTC. Protein product: CASSFLGGETQYF.

The chain employs TRBV12-5 and TRBJ2-1, with D perhaps being TRBD1 or TRBD2 (5 bases each). Looked up from germline, CDR1 is LGHNT and CDR2 is FRNRAP. The CDR3 totals 15 residues. Trimming took off 2 bases at V and 4 bases at J, with 12 bases between the two ends. CDR3 loop: CASGLLGTLYNEQFF. DNA of the CDR3: TGTGCTAGTGGTTTGTTGGGGACCCTTTACAATGAGCAGTTCTTC.

This clone appeared a single time. This sequence joins TRBV4-1 and TRBJ2-1; perhaps TRBD1 as D (5 bases). The CDR3 length is 18 residues. Germline CDR1 MGHRA, CDR2 YSYEKL. Trimming cost V 0 bases and J 0 bases, with 15 bases left between them. CDR3 in amino acids: CASSQETLGLGSYNEQFF. The DNA for the CDR3 is TGCGCCAGCAGCCAAGAAACCCTGGGGCTTGGCTCCTACAATGAGCAGTTCTTC.

This clone was recorded a few times. Written as DNA, the CDR3 is TGTGCCAGCAGCCCGGGGACACCTGGAGGGAGTCAGCCCCAGCATTTT. Protein product: CASSPGTPGGSQPQHF. The genes are TRBV7-9 and TRBJ1-5, with a weak D call TRBD1 (6 bases). Looked up from germline, CDR1 is SEHNR and CDR2 is FQNEAQ (reference sequence). The CDR3 is 16 residues long. V was pared by 5 bases and J by 6 bases, with 20 bases between.

J is TRBJ2-1 and V is TRBV19; no reliable D call. This CDR3 is built from 11 residues. Trimming removed 3 bases from V and 6 bases from J, with 3 bases in between. Germline V gene data show CDR1 as LNHDA and CDR2 as SQIVND (reference sequence). CDR3 nucleotide sequence: TGTGCCAGTAGTATCCGCAATGAGCAGTTCTTC. Encoded protein: CASSIRNEQFF. Variable domain in full (rest from reference TRBV19 and TRBJ2-1): DGGITQSPKYLFRKEGQNVTLSCEQNLNHDAMYWYRQDPGQGLRLIYYSQIVNDFQKGDIAEGYSVSREKKESFPLTVTSAQKNPTAFYLCASSIRNEQFFGPGTRLTVL.

This clone was detected only once. The junction shows a germline mismatch at one end, possibly a read error. V usage is TRBV11-3 and J usage is TRBJ2-1; D gene uncertain. The germline gives CDR1 SGHNT, CDR2 YENEEA. The CDR3 runs to 14 residues. CDR3 sequence reads: CASSLEGHYNEQFF. CDR3 nucleotides: TGTGCCAGCAGCCTAGAAGGCCACTACAATGAGCAGTTCTTC.

The V gene is TRBV4-1, the J gene TRBJ2-3; maybe TRBD2 (7 bases). The CDR3 totals 16 residues. Germline V CDR1 and CDR2: MGHRA, YSYEKL. Trimming pared 0 bases from V and 1 base from J, leaving 11 bases between. CDR3 protein: CASSQEGGRGTDTQYF. CDR3 sequence (DNA): TGCGCCAGCAGCCAAGAGGGGGGGCGTGGCACAGATACGCAGTATTTT.

The chain has TRBV7-2 and TRBJ1-4, with TRBD1 matching 8 bases. Per germline, CDR1 SGHTA and CDR2 FQGNSA. The CDR3 has 18 amino acids. The V gene end was trimmed by 5 bases and the J gene end by 6 bases; junction bases not matched to a gene: 17. DNA of the CDR3: TGTGCCAGCAGCCTAGTTCTAATGTGGGCAGGGGGCGATGAAAAACTGTTTTTT. As protein: CASSLVLMWAGGDEKLFF.

The V gene is TRBV9, the J gene TRBJ1-6; the D is unclear. CDR3 size: 14 residues. Germline assignment: CDR1 SGDLS and CDR2 YYNGEE. V lost 3 bases, J lost 9 bases, and 13 bases lay in between. The CDR3 bases are TGTGCCAGCAGCGCCACTACTTCGGGTTCACCCCTCCACTTT. Translating it yields CASSATTSGSPLHF.

The chain employs TRBV28 and TRBJ2-3; D gene ambiguous. The length of the CDR3 is 16 residues. From germline, CDR1 is MDHEN and CDR2 SYDVKM. V was trimmed by 6 bases and J by 0 bases, leaving 16 bases between them. The CDR3 region has the DNA TGTGCCAGCAGCGTGACCCTCGCCCAGAGCACAGATACGCAGTATTTT. As protein: CASSVTLAQSTDTQYF.

The chain uses TRBV30 and TRBJ1-3; 8 bases map to TRBD1. The V gene end was trimmed by 0 bases and the J gene end by 8 bases; junction bases not matched to a gene: 3. Germline CDR1 is GTSNPN and CDR2 is SVGIG (reference sequence). There are 13 residues in the CDR3. Here the CDR3 DNA reads TGTGCCTGGAGTGTGGACAGGGAACACACCATATATTTT. Translation gives CAWSVDREHTIYF.

The chain has TRBV2 and TRBJ1-1; unclear D gene. V lost 2 bases, J lost 0 bases, and 13 bases lay in between. This CDR3 comprises 16 residues. Per the germline V gene, CDR1 is SNHLY and CDR2 is FYNNEI. CDR3 protein: CASSELTVLLNTEAFF. CDR3 bases: TGTGCCAGCAGTGAATTAACAGTCCTATTGAACACTGAAGCTTTCTTT.

The chain links TRBV20-1 to TRBJ2-5; no clear D gene. Germline CDR1 and CDR2: DFQATT and SNEGSKA (reference sequence). Trimming pared 8 bases from V and 3 bases from J, leaving 7 bases between. The CDR3 has 10 residues. DNA of the CDR3: TGCAGTATAGAGAAAGAGACCCAGTACTTC. Translated, it gives CSIEKETQYF.

The V and J genes are TRBV5-4 and TRBJ1-6; D is ambiguous. This CDR3 has 16 amino acids. CDR1 SGHNT and CDR2 YYREEE come from the germline V gene (reference sequence). Trimming removed 0 bases from V and 7 bases from J, with 14 bases in between. The chain's CDR3 is CASSLEVSLKNSPLHF. CDR3 in DNA: TGTGCCAGCAGCTTGGAGGTTTCACTGAAGAATTCACCCCTCCACTTT. Filled out from reference TRBV5-4 and TRBJ1-6, the complete variable domain reads ETGVTQSPTHLIKTRGQQVTLRCSSQSGHNTVSWYQQALGQGPQFIFQYYREEENGRGNFPPRFSGLQFPNYSSELNVNALELDDSALYLCASSLEVSLKNSPLHFGNGTRLTVT.

This clone was counted only a few times. The rearrangement links TRBV19 to TRBJ1-1; the match to TRBD1 covers 10 bases. Losses at the gene ends were 5 bases for V and 5 bases for J; bases not matched to a gene: 5. From germline, CDR1 is LNHDA and CDR2 SQIVND (reference sequence). The CDR3 spans 14 residues. CDR3 bases: TGTGCCAGTAGTCCGGGGACAGGGGAGACTGAAGCTTTCTTT. Its protein is CASSPGTGETEAFF.